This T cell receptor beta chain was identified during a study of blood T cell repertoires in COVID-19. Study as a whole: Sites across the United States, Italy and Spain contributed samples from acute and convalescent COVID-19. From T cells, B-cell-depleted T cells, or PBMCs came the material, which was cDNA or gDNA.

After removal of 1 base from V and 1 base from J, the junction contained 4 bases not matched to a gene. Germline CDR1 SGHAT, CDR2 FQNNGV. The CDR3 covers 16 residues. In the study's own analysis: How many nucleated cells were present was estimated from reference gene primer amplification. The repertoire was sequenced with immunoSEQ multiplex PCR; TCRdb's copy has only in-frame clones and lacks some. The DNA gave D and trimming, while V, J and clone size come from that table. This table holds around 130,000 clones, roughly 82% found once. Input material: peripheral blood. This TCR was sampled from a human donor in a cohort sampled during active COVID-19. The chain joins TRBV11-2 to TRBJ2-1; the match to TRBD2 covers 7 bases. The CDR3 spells CASSLAGRGSYNEQFF. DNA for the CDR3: TGTGCCAGCAGCTTAGCTGGGCGGGGGTCCTACAATGAGCAGTTCTTC.